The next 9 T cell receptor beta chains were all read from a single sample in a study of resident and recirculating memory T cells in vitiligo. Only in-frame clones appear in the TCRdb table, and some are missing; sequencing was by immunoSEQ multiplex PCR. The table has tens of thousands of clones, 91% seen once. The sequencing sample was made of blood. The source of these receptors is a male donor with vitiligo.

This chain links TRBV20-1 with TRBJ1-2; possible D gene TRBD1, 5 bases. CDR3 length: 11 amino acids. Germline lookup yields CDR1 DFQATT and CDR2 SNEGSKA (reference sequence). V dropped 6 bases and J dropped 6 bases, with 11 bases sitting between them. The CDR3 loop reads CSAQAWDGYTF. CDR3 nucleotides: TGCAGTGCACAGGCCTGGGATGGCTACACCTTC.

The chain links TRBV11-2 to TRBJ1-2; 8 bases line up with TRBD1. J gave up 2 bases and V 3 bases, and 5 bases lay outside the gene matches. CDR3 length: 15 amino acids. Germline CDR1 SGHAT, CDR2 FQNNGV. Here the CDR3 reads CASSLRQGANYGYTF. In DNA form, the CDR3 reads TGTGCCAGCAGCTTGAGGCAGGGGGCGAACTATGGCTACACCTTC.

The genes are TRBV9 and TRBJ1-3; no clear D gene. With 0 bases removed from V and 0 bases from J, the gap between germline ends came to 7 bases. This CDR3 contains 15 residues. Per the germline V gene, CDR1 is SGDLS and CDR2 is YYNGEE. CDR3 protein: CASSVEEDSGNTIYF. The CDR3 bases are TGTGCCAGCAGCGTAGAGGAGGACTCTGGAAACACCATATATTTT.

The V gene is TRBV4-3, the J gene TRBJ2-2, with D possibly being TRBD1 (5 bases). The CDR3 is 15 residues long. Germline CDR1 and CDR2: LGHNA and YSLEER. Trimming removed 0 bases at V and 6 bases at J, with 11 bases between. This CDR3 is CASSQEQGEAGELFF. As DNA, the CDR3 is TGCGCCAGCAGCCAAGAGCAGGGCGAAGCCGGGGAGCTGTTTTTT.

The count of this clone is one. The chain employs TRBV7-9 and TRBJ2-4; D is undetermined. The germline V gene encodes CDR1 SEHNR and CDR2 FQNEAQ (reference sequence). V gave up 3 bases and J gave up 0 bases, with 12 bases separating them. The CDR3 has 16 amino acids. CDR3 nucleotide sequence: TGTGCCAGCAGCTTGACTGAGACCCAAGCCAAAAACATTCAGTACTTC. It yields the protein CASSLTETQAKNIQYF. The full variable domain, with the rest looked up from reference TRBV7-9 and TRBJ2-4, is DTGVSQNPRHKITKRGQNVTFRCDPISEHNRLYWYRQTLGQGPEFLTYFQNEAQLEKSRLLSDRFSAERPKGSFSTLEIQRTEQGDSAMYLCASSLTETQAKNIQYFGAGTRLSVL.

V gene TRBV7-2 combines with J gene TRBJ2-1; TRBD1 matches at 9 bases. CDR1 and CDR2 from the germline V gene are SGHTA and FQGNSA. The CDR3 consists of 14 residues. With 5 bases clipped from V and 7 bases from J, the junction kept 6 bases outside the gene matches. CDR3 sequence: CASSPGQGGNEQFF. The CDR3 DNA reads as TGTGCCAGCAGCCCGGGACAGGGCGGGAATGAGCAGTTCTTC.

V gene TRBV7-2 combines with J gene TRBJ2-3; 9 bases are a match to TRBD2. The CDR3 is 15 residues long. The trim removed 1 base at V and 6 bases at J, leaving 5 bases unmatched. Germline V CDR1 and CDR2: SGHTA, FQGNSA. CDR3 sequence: CASSLEGGGEDTQYF. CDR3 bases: TGTGCCAGCAGCTTAGAAGGCGGGGGGGAGGATACGCAGTATTTT.

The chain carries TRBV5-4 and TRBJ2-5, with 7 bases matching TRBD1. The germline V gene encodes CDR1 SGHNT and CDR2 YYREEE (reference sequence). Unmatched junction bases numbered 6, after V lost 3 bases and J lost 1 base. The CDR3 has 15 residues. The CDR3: CASSSSQGTQETQYF. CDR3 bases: TGTGCCAGCAGCTCTTCACAGGGGACCCAAGAGACCCAGTACTTC.

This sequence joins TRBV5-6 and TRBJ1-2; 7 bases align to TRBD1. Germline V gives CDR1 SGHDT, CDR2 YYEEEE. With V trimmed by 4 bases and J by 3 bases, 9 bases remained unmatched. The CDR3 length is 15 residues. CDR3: CASSPPGQRDYGYTF. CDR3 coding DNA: TGTGCCAGCAGCCCACCGGGACAGAGAGACTATGGCTACACCTTC. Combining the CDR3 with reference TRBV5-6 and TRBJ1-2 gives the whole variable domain DAGVTQSPTHLIKTRGQQVTLRCSPKSGHDTVSWYQQALGQGPQFIFQYYEEEERQRGNFPDRFSGHQFPNYSSELNVNALLLGDSALYLCASSPPGQRDYGYTFGSGTRLTVV.